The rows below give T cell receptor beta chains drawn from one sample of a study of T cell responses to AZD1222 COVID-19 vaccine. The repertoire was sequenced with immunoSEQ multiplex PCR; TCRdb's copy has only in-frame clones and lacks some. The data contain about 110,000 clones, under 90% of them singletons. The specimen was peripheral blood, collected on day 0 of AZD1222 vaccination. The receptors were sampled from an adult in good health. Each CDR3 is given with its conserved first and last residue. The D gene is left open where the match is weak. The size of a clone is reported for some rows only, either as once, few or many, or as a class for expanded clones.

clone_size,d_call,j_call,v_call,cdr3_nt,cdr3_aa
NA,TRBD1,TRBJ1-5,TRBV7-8,TGTGCCAGCAGCCCCCGACAGGGGGCGGGCAATCAGCCCCAGCATTTT,CASSPRQGAGNQPQHF
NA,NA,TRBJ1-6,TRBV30,TGTGCCTGGAGTATACAGGGAGTTGTTTCACCCCTCCACTTT,CAWSIQGVVSPLHF
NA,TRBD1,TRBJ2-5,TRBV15,TGTGCCACCAGCAGCGACAGCCGGACAGGGGGCTCCGGGGACCAGTACTTC,CATSSDSRTGGSGDQYF
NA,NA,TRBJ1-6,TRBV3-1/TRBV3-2,TGTGCCAGCAGCCAATACCATTCACCCCTCCACTTT,CASSQYHSPLHF
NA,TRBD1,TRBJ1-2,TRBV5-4,TGTGCCAGCAGCCCTTGGACAGGGTCTGGCTATGGCTACACCTTC,CASSPWTGSGYGYTF
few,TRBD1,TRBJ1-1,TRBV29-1,TGCAGCGTTGCGGGACAGGGGTACACTGAAGCTTTCTTT,CSVAGQGYTEAFF
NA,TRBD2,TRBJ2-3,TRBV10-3,TGTGCCACGAGGGGGGGGCTAGCGGGAGCAGATACGCAGTATTTT,CATRGGLAGADTQYF
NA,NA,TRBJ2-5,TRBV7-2,TGTGCCAGCAGCTCGGGTGGGGTCCAAGAGACCCAGTACTTC,CASSSGGVQETQYF
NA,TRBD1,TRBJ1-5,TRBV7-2,TGTGCCAGCAGTTACGGGACAGTCGACAATCAGCCCCAGCATTTT,CASSYGTVDNQPQHF
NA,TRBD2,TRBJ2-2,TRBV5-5,TGTGCCAGCAGCCCCAGACTAGCGGGGGGGCCGAGTAACACCGGGGAGCTGTTTTTT,CASSPRLAGGPSNTGELFF
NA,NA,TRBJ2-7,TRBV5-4,TGTGCCAGCAGCTCGCAGGGAAGCCTCGTCGACGAGCAGTACTTC,CASSSQGSLVDEQYF
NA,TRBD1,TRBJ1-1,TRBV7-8,TGTGCCAGCAGCCCGCTGGACAGGGGGGACTCTGGGCTGGAGGCTTTCTTT,CASSPLDRGDSGLEAFF
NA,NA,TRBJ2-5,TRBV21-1,TGTGCCAGCAGCAATCTTAGCGGGGGGGAAGAGACCCAGTACTTC,CASSNLSGGEETQYF
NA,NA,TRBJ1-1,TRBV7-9,TGTGCCAGCAGCGTCCCTTCTTTTTCCACTGAAGCTTTCTTT,CASSVPSFSTEAFF
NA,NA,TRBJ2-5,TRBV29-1,TGCAGCGTTGATACAGGGCCAGGGGAGACCCAGTACTTC,CSVDTGPGETQYF
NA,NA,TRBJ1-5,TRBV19,TGTGCCAGTAGTATAGACTGGGGGGGAAGGCAGCCCCAGCATTTT,CASSIDWGGRQPQHF
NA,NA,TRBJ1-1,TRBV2,TGTGCCAGCCATCCGATTGTAAGGCGAAACACTGAAGCTTTCTTT,CASHPIVRRNTEAFF
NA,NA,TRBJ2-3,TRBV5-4,TGTGCCAGCAGCTCTCCCGGGGGGCCGAAGGCCACAGATACGCAGTATTTT,CASSSPGGPKATDTQYF
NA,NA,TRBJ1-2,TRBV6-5,TGTGCCAGCAGTTACTCGAGCCTCGGGGGGAACTATGGCTACACCTTC,CASSYSSLGGNYGYTF
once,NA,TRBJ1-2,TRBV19,TGTGCCACCCGCAGGATGGATGGCTACACCTTC,CATRRMDGYTF
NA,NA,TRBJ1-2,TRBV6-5,TGTGCCAGCAGTAGCGGGGACAACTATGGCTACACCTTC,CASSSGDNYGYTF
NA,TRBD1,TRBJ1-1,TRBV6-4,TGTGCCAGCAGTGTGGGGACAGGGCTGAACACTGAAGCTTTCTTT,CASSVGTGLNTEAFF
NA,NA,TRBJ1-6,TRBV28,TGTGCCAGCAATGGTGGAAGCTCCTATAATTCACCCCTCCACTTT,CASNGGSSYNSPLHF
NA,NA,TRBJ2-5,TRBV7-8,TGTGCCAGCAGCAAGGGTCTTCCCGGAGAGACCCAGTACTTC,CASSKGLPGETQYF
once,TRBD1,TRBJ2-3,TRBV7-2,TGTGCCAGCAGCTTATGGTCGACAGGGTCTAGCACAGATACGCAGTATTTT,CASSLWSTGSSTDTQYF
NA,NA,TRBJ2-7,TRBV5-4,TGTGCCAGCAGCTTCTCCGGGGTGTACGAGCAGTACTTC,CASSFSGVYEQYF
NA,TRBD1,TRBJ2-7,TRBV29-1,TGCAGCGTTGGGGACAGTACCTACGAGCAGTACTTC,CSVGDSTYEQYF
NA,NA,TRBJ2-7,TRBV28,TGTGCCAGCAGTTTATTTGCGCAGGCTACCTACGAGCAGTACTTC,CASSLFAQATYEQYF
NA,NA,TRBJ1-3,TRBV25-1,TGTGCCAGCAGTGATGGTAGGGGATCAGGAAACACCATATATTTT,CASSDGRGSGNTIYF
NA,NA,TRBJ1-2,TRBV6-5,TGTGCCAGCAGTTTTGTCGATCAGGAGGCGCATGGCTACACCTTC,CASSFVDQEAHGYTF
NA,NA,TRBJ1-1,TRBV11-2,TGTGCCAGCAGTTCGTCGACGGGGGTGATGAACACTGAAGCTTTCTTT,CASSSSTGVMNTEAFF
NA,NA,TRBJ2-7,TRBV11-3,TGTGCCAGCAGCTTAAGGGCAGGGGTAACCGAGCAGTACTTC,CASSLRAGVTEQYF
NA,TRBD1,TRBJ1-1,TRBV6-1,TGTGCCAGCAGTGAAGCTTCACGGACAGGAGAAGCTTTCTTT,CASSEASRTGEAFF
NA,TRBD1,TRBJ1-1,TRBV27,TGTGCCAGCAGTCCAGGGGGTTCGGGCACTGAAGCTTTCTTT,CASSPGGSGTEAFF
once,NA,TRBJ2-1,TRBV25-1,TGTGCCAGCAGTGTCTGGGACTCATACAATGAGCAGTTCTTC,CASSVWDSYNEQFF
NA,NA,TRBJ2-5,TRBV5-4,TGTGCCAGCAGCTTGGAACGGGGAAGAGAGACCCAGTACTTC,CASSLERGRETQYF
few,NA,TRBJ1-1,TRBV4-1,TGCGCCAGCAGCCAAGACACTGAAGCTTTCTTT,CASSQDTEAFF
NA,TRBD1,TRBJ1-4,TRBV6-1,TGTGCCAGCAGTGACGGGACAGGGTCCGAAAAACTGTTTTTT,CASSDGTGSEKLFF
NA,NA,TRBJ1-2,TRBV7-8,TGTGCCAGCAGCTTTTACAGGGTACCTACTAACTATGGCTACACCTTC,CASSFYRVPTNYGYTF
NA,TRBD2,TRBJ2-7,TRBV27,TGTGCCAGCAGTTTGGTCGCTAGCGGGGGGGATAACTACTCCTACGAGCAGTACTTC,CASSLVASGGDNYSYEQYF
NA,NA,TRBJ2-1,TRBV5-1,TGCGCCAGCCTCGACGGTGACTCCTACAATGAGCAGTTCTTC,CASLDGDSYNEQFF
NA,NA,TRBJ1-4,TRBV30,TGTGCCTGGAACGTACGTGGAGAAAAACTGTTTTTT,CAWNVRGEKLFF
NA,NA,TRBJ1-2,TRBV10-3,TGTGCCATCAGTGTCGGGGACAACTTCTGGGGCTACACCTTC,CAISVGDNFWGYTF
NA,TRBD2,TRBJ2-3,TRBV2,TGTGCCTCGGGCTGGGCTAGCGGGGAGAACACAGATACGCAGTATTTT,CASGWASGENTDTQYF
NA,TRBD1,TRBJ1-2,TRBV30,TGTGCCTGGAGTGGAGGACAGGGAAACTATGGCTACACCTTC,CAWSGGQGNYGYTF
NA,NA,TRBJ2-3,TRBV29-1,TGCAGCCAGACGGGGGTCGGAGCAGATACGCAGTATTTT,CSQTGVGADTQYF
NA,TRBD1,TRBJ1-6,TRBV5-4,TGTGCCAGCAGCTCCCGGACAGGGGACAATTCACCCCTCCACTTT,CASSSRTGDNSPLHF
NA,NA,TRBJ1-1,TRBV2,TGTGCCAGCAGTGACTCGAAGGGGGTGTTGGTGGGAGCTTTCTTT,CASSDSKGVLVGAFF